Presented here are 9 T cell receptor beta chains from one specimen sequenced in a study of radiotherapy plus CTLA-4 blockade in lung cancer. Clones were sequenced by immunoSEQ multiplex PCR, and TCRdb holds only the in-frame ones, with some missing. This table has 53,000 or so clones, 70% to 90% appearing once. The sequences come from peripheral blood, collected from a patient treated with radiotherapy plus ipilimumab. These receptors were obtained from a human donor with non-small cell lung cancer whose response to radiotherapy plus ipilimumab could not be evaluated.

This clone was seen only a few times. The chain recombines TRBV4-1 with TRBJ1-5; possibly TRBD1 for D (5 bases). The CDR3 spans 14 residues. V lost 1 base to trimming and J lost 3 bases, with 7 bases between them. Germline CDR1 and CDR2: MGHRA and YSYEKL. CDR3 region: CASSQGQPNQPQHF. The CDR3 nucleotides are TGCGCCAGCAGCCAAGGACAGCCCAATCAGCCCCAGCATTTT.

The rearrangement links TRBV4-3 to TRBJ1-2, with D possibly matching TRBD1 (6 bases). The CDR3 contains 16 residues. Trimming removed 2 bases from V and 8 bases from J, with 21 bases in between. CDR1 and CDR2 from the germline V gene are LGHNA and YSLEER. CDR3 in amino acids: CASSQNAPGGAGGYTF. DNA for the CDR3: TGCGCCAGCAGCCAAAACGCTCCGGGGGGCGCCGGGGGCTACACCTTC.

This chain joins TRBV5-1 and TRBJ2-3; 7 bases are a match to TRBD2. The CDR3 spans 16 residues. Germline trimming cut 4 bases from V and 0 bases from J; bases unmatched to any gene: 8. Germline V gene data show CDR1 as SGHRS and CDR2 as YFSETQ. The CDR3 coding sequence is TGCGCCAGCAGCCCCCCGGCTAGCGGCAGCACAGATACGCAGTATTTT. Translating gives CASSPPASGSTDTQYF.

The chain is built from TRBV19 and TRBJ1-2; D is unresolved. CDR3 length equals 15 residues. V was cut by 3 bases and J by 7 bases, with 18 bases left in between. CDR1 and CDR2 (germline): LNHDA, SQIVND (reference sequence). DNA of the CDR3: TGTGCCAGTAGTATGGGAGACCCCTACTTGCTTGGCTACACCTTC. It specifies CASSMGDPYLLGYTF.

The chain joins TRBV18 to TRBJ2-7; 9 bases align to TRBD1. V gave up 6 bases and J gave up 3 bases; unmatched junction bases: 9. The germline V gene encodes CDR1 KGHSH and CDR2 LQKENI. This CDR3 region has 15 residues. CDR3 DNA: TGTGCCAGCTCCCGGTCGGGGACAGGGCTCTACGAGCAGTACTTC. Protein product: CASSRSGTGLYEQYF. The full variable domain, with the rest looked up from reference TRBV18 and TRBJ2-7, is NAGVMQNPRHLVRRRGQEARLRCSPMKGHSHVYWYRQLPEEGLKFMVYLQKENIIDESGMPKERFSAEFPKEGPSILRIQQVVRGDSAAYFCASSRSGTGLYEQYFGPGTRLTVT.

The chain has TRBV6-5 and TRBJ1-2; TRBD1 matches 10 bases. Germline V gene sequence: CDR1 MNHEY, CDR2 SVGAGI. CDR3 length: 14 amino acids. V gave up 6 bases and J gave up 7 bases; unmatched junction bases: 8. The CDR3, as DNA: TGTGCCAGCAGGATGGGCGGGACAGGGGCTGGCTACACCTTC. Its protein product is CASRMGGTGAGYTF.

The CDR3 region is CASSIGGVGQPQHF. The DNA for the CDR3 is TGTGCCAGTAGTATTGGCGGGGTCGGTCAGCCCCAGCATTTT. This sequence joins TRBV19 and TRBJ1-5; no firm D call. The CDR3 has 14 amino acids. Per the germline V gene, CDR1 is LNHDA and CDR2 is SQIVND (reference sequence). Deletions cut 3 bases from V and 6 bases from J, with 12 bases between.

This sequence joins TRBV5-1 and TRBJ2-5; 11 bases align to TRBD2. Per the germline V gene, CDR1 is SGHRS and CDR2 is YFSETQ. The J segment lost 4 bases and the V segment lost 4 bases, leaving 15 bases of the junction unmatched. This CDR3 is 18 amino acids long. The CDR3 region is CASSTGTVLAGGPETQYF. The CDR3 coding sequence is TGCGCCAGCAGCACGGGGACCGTTTTAGCGGGGGGGCCAGAGACCCAGTACTTC.

The rearrangement joins TRBV4-1 to TRBJ2-7; 10 bases map to TRBD2. The J segment lost 0 bases and the V segment lost 0 bases, leaving 14 bases of the junction unmatched. The length of the CDR3 is 20 residues. From germline, CDR1 is MGHRA and CDR2 YSYEKL. The CDR3 loop reads CASSQDVVAGGRTHSYEQYF. The CDR3 coding sequence is TGCGCCAGCAGCCAAGATGTGGTAGCGGGGGGTCGAACCCACTCCTACGAGCAGTACTTC.